This T cell receptor (beta chain) was found in a study of T cell repertoires in cytomegalovirus infection. Turning to the study itself: CMV infection together with matching HLA type was indicated by public TCR beta signatures.

This clonotype was seen ten or more times. Its antigen is still unknown. Whole-study findings and limits: Clonotypes of TCR beta that were HLA-C-restricted and CMV-specific dominated the ex vivo response. Cumulative public TCR beta family frequency identified carriers of CMV plus the relevant HLA.

MiXCR was run by TCRdb on the reads, yielding one entry per CDR3 protein. The top ten hold 2.5% to 3% of the sample, which has 150,000 to 200,000 distinct CDR3 sequences, about 21% seen once. J lost 7 bases, V lost 2 bases, and 8 bases had no gene match. CDR3 size: 15 residues. CDR1 MNHNY and CDR2 SVGAGI come from the germline V gene (reference sequence). Sequenced material: PBMCs. V usage is TRBV6-6 and J usage is TRBJ2-1, with 7 bases identical to TRBD1. The clonotype originates from a human donor in good health (CMV status not recorded). Some clones in this sample may be carry-over from other donors' samples. The CDR3 here is CASSYPTGSGNEQFF. As DNA, the CDR3 is TGTGCCAGCAGTTACCCGACAGGGTCGGGGAATGAGCAGTTCTTC.